Listed here are 24 T cell receptor beta chains from one sample, sequenced in a study of blood T cells in healthy people across ages. Primers used in a second PCR of roughly 6 to 12 cycles were a sample-barcoded 5' primer and a J-beta primer mix. MiXCR was run by TCRdb on the 5' RACE reads, yielding one entry per CDR3 protein. This repertoire shows some 1.5 million distinct CDR3 sequences, 28% found once; its top ten account for about 7.7%. Input material: blood. The receptor source for this set is a woman in her 30s in good health.

The chain couples TRBV11-2 to TRBJ2-1; perhaps TRBD2 as D (7 bases). Germline V gene sequence: CDR1 SGHAT, CDR2 FQNNGV. This CDR3 contains 19 residues. V was clipped by 5 bases and J by 8 bases, with 31 bases between them. The CDR3 nucleotides are TGTGCCAGCAGCCTCCACCGGGGGGCAGCGGGACTAATGGGCGATGAGCAGTTCTTC. Protein product: CASSLHRGAAGLMGDEQFF.

This chain uses TRBV7-2 with TRBJ2-5, with 9 bases identical to TRBD2. This CDR3 has 14 residues. V was clipped by 5 bases and J by 6 bases; unmatched bases: 7. Germline V gene sequence: CDR1 SGHTA, CDR2 FQGNSA. CDR3 DNA sequence: TGTGCCAGCAGCCAAGCGGGGGGAATGAAGACCCAGTACTTC. This gives the protein CASSQAGGMKTQYF.

The CDR3: CASSYGIGLNNYGYTF. CDR3 in DNA: TGTGCCAGCAGTTACGGCATCGGACTTAACAACTATGGCTACACCTTC. The chain carries TRBV6-2 or TRBV6-3 and TRBJ1-2; D uncertain. The CDR3 sequence is 16 residues long. Trimming took 2 bases from V and 2 from J, leaving 15 bases between them. Germline CDR1 MNHEY, CDR2 SVGEGT.

This chain uses TRBV7-3 with TRBJ2-3; D remains ambiguous. Germline V gene data show CDR1 as SGHTA and CDR2 as FQGTGA. Trimming removed 0 bases at V and 2 bases at J, with 9 bases between. CDR3 length: 15 residues. The CDR3 region is CASSLTGPFTDTQYF. The CDR3 DNA reads as TGTGCCAGCAGCTTAACGGGTCCTTTCACAGATACGCAGTATTTT.

Concerning this clonotype: Given a much more abundant clone one base away, this may be a read error. The chain employs TRBV18 and TRBJ2-1; D possibly matches TRBD1 or TRBD2 (5 bases each). In germline, CDR1 is KGHSH, CDR2 LQKENI. This CDR3 comprises 15 residues. Trimming took off 6 bases at V and 7 bases at J, with 19 bases between the two ends. As DNA, the CDR3 is TGTGCCAGCTCGGCCGGGACCGTCTTAGGGAATGAGCAGTTCTTC. Translation: CASSAGTVLGNEQFF. Supplemented by reference TRBV18 and TRBJ2-1, the full variable domain reads NAGVMQNPRHLVRRRGQEARLRCSPMKGHSHVYWYRQLPEEGLKFMVYLQKENIIDESGMPKERFSAEFPKEGPSILRIQQVVRGDSAAYFCASSAGTVLGNEQFFGPGTRLTVL.

The chain has TRBV10-2 and TRBJ2-4, with 11 nucleotides matching TRBD1. This CDR3 has 18 amino acids. Germline assignment: CDR1 WSHSY and CDR2 SAAADI. V was clipped by 3 bases and J by 1 base; unmatched bases: 8. The CDR3, as DNA: TGCGCCAGCAGTGACTACCCAGGACAGGGGGCGGCCAAAAACATTCAGTACTTC. Translated, it gives CASSDYPGQGAAKNIQYF.

The genes are TRBV9 and TRBJ1-6; unclear D gene. The V end lost 2 bases, the J end lost 9 bases, and 12 bases lay between the germline ends. Germline CDR1 and CDR2: SGDLS and YYNGEE. CDR3 length equals 14 residues. The CDR3 sequence is CASSVRVSGSPLHF. DNA for the CDR3: TGTGCCAGCAGCGTCCGGGTATCGGGTTCACCCCTCCACTTT.

The chain uses TRBV19 and TRBJ2-1; 11 positions match TRBD2. Unmatched junction bases numbered 7, after V lost 6 bases and J lost 3 bases. The CDR3 extends over 16 amino acids. In germline, CDR1 is LNHDA, CDR2 SQIVND (reference sequence). The CDR3 here is CASSPTSGGYYNEQFF. Here the CDR3 DNA reads TGTGCCAGTAGCCCCACTAGCGGGGGATACTACAATGAGCAGTTCTTC.

About this clonotype: A junction end diverges from the germline sequence, so it may reflect a read error. V gene TRBV20-1 combines with J gene TRBJ2-2, with D unresolved. Germline values: CDR1 DFQATT, CDR2 SNEGSKA (reference sequence). The CDR3 contains 11 residues. CDR3 bases: TGCAGTGCTAGAGGCACCAGGGAGCTGTTTTTT. Encoded protein: CSARGTRELFF.

The gene calls are TRBV18 and TRBJ1-4, with 8 bases aligning to TRBD1. The CDR3 is 13 residues long. Unmatched junction bases numbered 5, after V lost 4 bases and J lost 10 bases. From germline, CDR1 is KGHSH and CDR2 LQKENI. The CDR3 is CASSREDRAKLFF. CDR3 sequence (DNA): TGTGCCAGCTCACGGGAGGACAGGGCAAAACTGTTTTTT.

This chain links TRBV20-1 with TRBJ2-3; D is possibly TRBD1 or TRBD2 (5 bases each). The V end lost 7 bases, the J end lost 8 bases, and 13 bases lay between the germline ends. Per the germline V gene, CDR1 is DFQATT and CDR2 is SNEGSKA (reference sequence). This CDR3 has 11 residues. The CDR3 loop reads CSGTLGATQYF. The DNA of the CDR3 is TGCAGTGGGACCCTCGGGGCTACGCAGTATTTT.

The chain links TRBV20-1 to TRBJ2-5; D is possibly TRBD2 (5 bases). The CDR3 sequence is 13 residues long. Germline CDR1 is DFQATT and CDR2 is SNEGSKA (reference sequence). Trimming cost V 2 bases and J 2 bases, with 9 bases left between them. In DNA, the CDR3 is TGCAGTGCTAGACGGACTCCTCAAGAGACCCAGTACTTC. Its translation: CSARRTPQETQYF.

This clonotype appeared a few times. J is TRBJ2-1 and V is TRBV6-6; TRBD2 matches at 9 bases. CDR1 is MNHNY, CDR2 SVGAGI, per germline (reference sequence). The CDR3 length is 17 residues. Trimming removed 1 base from V and 6 bases from J; junction bases left unmatched: 10. The CDR3 loop is CASSYFSAGGPSNEQFF. The CDR3 DNA is TGTGCCAGCAGTTACTTTAGCGCGGGAGGGCCGAGCAATGAGCAGTTCTTC.

This clonotype showed up many times. The rearrangement links TRBV4-1 to TRBJ2-3; D assignment may be TRBD1 or TRBD2 (5 bases each). The CDR3 has 16 amino acids. Germline CDR1 is MGHRA and CDR2 is YSYEKL. Trimming left V 1 base short and J 6 bases short, with 17 bases between. CDR3 region: CASSQARDPESDTQYF. The CDR3 region has the DNA TGCGCCAGCAGCCAAGCCCGGGACCCGGAGTCGGATACGCAGTATTTT.

This chain links TRBV2 with TRBJ1-1, with D unclear. Per germline, CDR1 SNHLY and CDR2 FYNNEI. The germline V and J ends were trimmed by 5 bases and 8 bases, with 3 bases remaining between them. There are 9 residues in the CDR3. In DNA, the CDR3 is TGTGCCAGCAGTACGGAAGCTTTCTTT. This sequence encodes CASSTEAFF.

The chain combines TRBV29-1 with TRBJ2-5; D unresolved. Germline CDR1 and CDR2: SQVTM and ANQGSEA. Trimming removed 3 bases from V and 5 bases from J, with 13 bases in between. The CDR3 sequence is 13 residues long. The DNA of the CDR3 is TGCAGCGTTGATTTCCGGGTCAGGGAGACCCAGTACTTC. Encoded protein: CSVDFRVRETQYF.

Only one count was recorded for this clonotype. A read error is likely, as this CDR3 ends without the conserved phenylalanine or tryptophan. V gene TRBV7-2 combines with J gene TRBJ2-1, with 9 bases fitting TRBD1. This CDR3 spans 14 amino acids. The germline gives CDR1 SGHTA, CDR2 FQGNSA. Trimming cost V 3 bases and J 8 bases; bases outside gene matches: 5. CDR3 protein: CASSFGTGKDEQFS. The DNA of the CDR3 is TGTGCCAGCAGCTTTGGGACAGGGAAGGATGAGCAGTTCTCC.

For this clonotype: Mismatch with germline at one junction end may stem from a read error. The rearrangement joins TRBV7-2 to TRBJ2-1, with 11 bases that match TRBD1. This CDR3 contains 18 residues. The V gene's germline CDR1 is SGHTA and CDR2 FQGNSA. The CDR3 loop is CASSFGLSSGQGAAERFF. For the CDR3, the DNA is TGTGCCAGCAGCTTCGGGTTGAGTTCTGGACAGGGGGCGGCTGAGCGGTTCTTC.

The rearrangement links TRBV5-1 to TRBJ2-2, with a possible D match to TRBD1 (6 bases). Trimming removed 1 base at V and 8 bases at J, with 12 bases between. This CDR3 has 14 residues. Looked up from germline, CDR1 is SGHRS and CDR2 is YFSETQ. The DNA of the CDR3 is TGCGCCAGCAGCTTGACAGGGTTATCTGGGGAGCTGTTTTTT. Translation: CASSLTGLSGELFF.

This clonotype turned up a few times. This chain links TRBV11-2 with TRBJ2-1, with D hard to call. V was shortened by 1 base and J by 6 bases, with 10 bases between the two germline ends. Germline assignment: CDR1 SGHAT and CDR2 FQNNGV. CDR3 size: 14 residues. CDR3 sequence (DNA): TGTGCCAGCAGCTTAGGATATCAGACCAATGAGCAGTTCTTC. It encodes CASSLGYQTNEQFF.

The chain couples TRBV6-6 to TRBJ1-1, with a possible D match to TRBD1 (6 bases). This CDR3 comprises 17 residues. Germline CDR1 and CDR2: MNHNY and SVGAGI (reference sequence). V was cut by 6 bases and J by 5 bases, with 25 bases left in between. In nucleotides, the CDR3 is TGTGCCAGCAGCGACGCCACAGGGCCCCGCTCGGTTACTGAAGCTTTCTTT. Translating it yields CASSDATGPRSVTEAFF.

The rearrangement links TRBV19 to TRBJ1-2; 8 bases are shared with TRBD1. The V segment lost 1 base and the J segment 4 bases; nucleotides outside the gene matches: 8. CDR3 length: 16 residues. CDR1 and CDR2 (germline): LNHDA, SQIVND (reference sequence). CDR3 coding DNA: TGTGCCAGTAGTATAGCTTGGACAGGGATCCCCTATGGCTACACCTTC. It encodes CASSIAWTGIPYGYTF.

This clonotype was observed at least ten times. Compared with germline, one end of the junction differs, possibly owing to a read error. This sequence joins TRBV5-1 and TRBJ1-1, with D uncertain. The CDR3 length is 14 residues. The germline gives CDR1 SGHRS, CDR2 YFSETQ. The CDR3 sequence is CASSPGGGYTEAFF. In DNA, the CDR3 is TGTGCCAGCAGCCCGGGTGGCGGGTACACTGAAGCTTTCTTT.

This chain uses TRBV6-5 with TRBJ2-7, with D perhaps matching TRBD1 (5 bases). CDR3 length: 12 amino acids. V was pared by 5 bases and J by 10 bases, with 15 bases between. Germline V gene data show CDR1 as MNHEY and CDR2 as SVGAGI. Here the CDR3 reads CASSHPGQPQYF. Written as DNA, the CDR3 is TGTGCCAGCAGTCACCCCGGACAACCCCAGTACTTC.